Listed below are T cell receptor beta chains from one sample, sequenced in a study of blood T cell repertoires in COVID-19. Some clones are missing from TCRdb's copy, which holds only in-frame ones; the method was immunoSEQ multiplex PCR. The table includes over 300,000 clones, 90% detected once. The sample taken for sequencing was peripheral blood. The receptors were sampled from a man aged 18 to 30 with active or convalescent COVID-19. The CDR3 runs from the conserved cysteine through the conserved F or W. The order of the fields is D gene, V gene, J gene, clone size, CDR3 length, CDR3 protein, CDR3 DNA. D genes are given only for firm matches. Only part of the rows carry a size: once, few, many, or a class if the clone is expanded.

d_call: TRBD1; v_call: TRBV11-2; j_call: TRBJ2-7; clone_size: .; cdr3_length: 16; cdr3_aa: CASSSLGGAFFYEQYF; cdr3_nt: TGTGCCAGCAGCTCTCTAGGGGGCGCGTTCTTCTACGAGCAGTACTTC
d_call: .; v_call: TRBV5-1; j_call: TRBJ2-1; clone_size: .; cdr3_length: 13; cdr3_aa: CASSVGSGNEQFF; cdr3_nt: TGCGCCAGCAGCGTGGGATCGGGGAATGAGCAGTTCTTC
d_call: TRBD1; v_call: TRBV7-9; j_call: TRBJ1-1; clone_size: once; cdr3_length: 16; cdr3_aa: CASRTIQGNQKTEAFF; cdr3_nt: TGTGCCAGCAGGACTATACAGGGGAATCAAAAGACTGAAGCTTTCTTT
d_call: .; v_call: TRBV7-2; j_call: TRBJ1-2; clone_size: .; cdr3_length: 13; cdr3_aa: CASSSSQGGKDTF; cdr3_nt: TGTGCCAGCAGCTCGTCGCAGGGAGGAAAGGACACCTTC
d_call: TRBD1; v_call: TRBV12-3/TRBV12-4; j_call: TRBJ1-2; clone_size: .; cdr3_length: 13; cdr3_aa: CASSPGQGIGYTF; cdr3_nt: TGTGCCAGCAGTCCAGGACAGGGTATTGGCTACACCTTC
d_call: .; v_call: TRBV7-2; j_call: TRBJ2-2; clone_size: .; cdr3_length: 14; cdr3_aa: CASSLRWGDRELFF; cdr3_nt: TGTGCCAGCAGCTTGAGGTGGGGGGACCGGGAGCTGTTTTTT
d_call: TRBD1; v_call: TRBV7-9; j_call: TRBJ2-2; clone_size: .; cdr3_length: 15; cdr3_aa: CASSPDRGGAGELFF; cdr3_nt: TGTGCCAGCAGCCCGGACAGGGGAGGCGCCGGGGAGCTGTTTTTT
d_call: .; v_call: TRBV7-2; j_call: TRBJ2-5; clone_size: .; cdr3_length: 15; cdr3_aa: CASSSGDHKGETQYF; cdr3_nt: TGTGCCAGCAGCTCAGGGGACCACAAAGGGGAGACCCAGTACTTC
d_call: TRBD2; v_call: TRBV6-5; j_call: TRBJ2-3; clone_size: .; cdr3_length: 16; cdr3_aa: CASSSGLAEITDTQYF; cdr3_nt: TGTGCCAGCAGTTCGGGACTAGCGGAGATCACAGATACGCAGTATTTT
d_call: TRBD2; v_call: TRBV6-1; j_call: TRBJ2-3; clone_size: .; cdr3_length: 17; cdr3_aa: CASSDRLAGGGADTQYF; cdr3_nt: TGTGCCAGCAGTGATCGGTTAGCGGGAGGGGGGGCAGATACGCAGTATTTT
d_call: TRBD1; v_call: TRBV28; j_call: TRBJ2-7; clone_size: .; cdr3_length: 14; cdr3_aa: CASSPRDRVNEQYF; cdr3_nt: TGTGCCAGCAGTCCCCGGGACAGGGTGAACGAGCAGTACTTC
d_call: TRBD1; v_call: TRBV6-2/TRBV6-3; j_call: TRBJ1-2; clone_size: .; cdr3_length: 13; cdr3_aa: CASNPDRAGGYTF; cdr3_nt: TGTGCCAGCAACCCGGACAGGGCGGGAGGCTACACCTTC
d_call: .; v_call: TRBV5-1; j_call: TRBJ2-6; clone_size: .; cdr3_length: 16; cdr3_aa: CASSLATGSGANVLTF; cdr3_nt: TGCGCCAGCAGCTTGGCCACAGGCTCTGGGGCCAACGTGCTGACTTTC
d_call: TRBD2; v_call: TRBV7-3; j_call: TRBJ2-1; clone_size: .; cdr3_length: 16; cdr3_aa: CASSLRLAGFYNEQFF; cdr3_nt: TGTGCCAGCAGCTTACGCCTAGCGGGGTTCTACAATGAGCAGTTCTTC
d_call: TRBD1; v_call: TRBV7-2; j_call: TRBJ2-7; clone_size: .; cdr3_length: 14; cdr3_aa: CASSVRDRGYEQYF; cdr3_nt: TGTGCCAGCAGCGTAAGGGACAGGGGATACGAGCAGTACTTC
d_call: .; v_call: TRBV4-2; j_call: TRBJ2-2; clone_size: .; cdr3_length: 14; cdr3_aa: CASSQESNTGELFF; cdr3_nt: TGTGCCAGCAGCCAAGAATCTAACACCGGGGAGCTGTTTTTT
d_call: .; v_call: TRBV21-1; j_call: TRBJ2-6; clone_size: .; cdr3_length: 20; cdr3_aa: CASSKVEGQGFPLGANVLTF; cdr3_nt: TGTGCCAGCAGCAAAGTGGAGGGACAGGGCTTCCCCCTTGGGGCCAACGTCCTGACTTTC
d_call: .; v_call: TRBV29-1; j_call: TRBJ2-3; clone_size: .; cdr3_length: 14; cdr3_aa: CSVEGGPFSDTQYF; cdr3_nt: TGCAGCGTTGAGGGGGGACCATTTTCAGATACGCAGTATTTT
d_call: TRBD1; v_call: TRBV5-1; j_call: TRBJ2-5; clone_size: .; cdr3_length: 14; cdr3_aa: CASSTAGGEGNQYF; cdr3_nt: TGCGCCAGCAGCACCGCAGGGGGCGAGGGTAACCAGTACTTC
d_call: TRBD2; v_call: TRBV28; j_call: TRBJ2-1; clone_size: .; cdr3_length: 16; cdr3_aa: CASSTGGRAAYNEQFF; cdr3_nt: TGTGCCAGCAGTACAGGCGGGAGGGCTGCCTACAATGAGCAGTTCTTC
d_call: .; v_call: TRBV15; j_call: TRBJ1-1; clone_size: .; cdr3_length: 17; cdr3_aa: CATSSHMDRAVNTEAFF; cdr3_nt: TGTGCCACCAGCTCACACATGGACAGAGCTGTGAACACTGAAGCTTTCTTT
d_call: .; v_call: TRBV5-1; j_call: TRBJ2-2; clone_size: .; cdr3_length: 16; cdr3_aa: CASSLASGVGTGELFF; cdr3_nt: TGCGCCAGCAGCTTGGCTTCAGGGGTAGGGACCGGGGAGCTGTTTTTT
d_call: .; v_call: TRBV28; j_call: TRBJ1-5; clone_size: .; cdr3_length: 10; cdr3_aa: CSSGRQPQHF; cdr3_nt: TGCTCATCGGGAAGGCAGCCCCAGCATTTT
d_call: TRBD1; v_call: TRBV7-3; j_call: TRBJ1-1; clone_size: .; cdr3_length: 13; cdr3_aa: CASSVAGTGEAFF; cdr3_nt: TGTGCCAGCAGCGTTGCCGGGACAGGAGAAGCTTTCTTT
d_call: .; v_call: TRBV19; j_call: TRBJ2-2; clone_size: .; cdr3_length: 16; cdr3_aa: CASSIERGTNTGELFF; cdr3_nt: TGTGCCAGTAGTATAGAGCGGGGCACGAACACCGGGGAGCTGTTTTTT
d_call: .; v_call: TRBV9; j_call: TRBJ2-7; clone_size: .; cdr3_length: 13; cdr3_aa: CASSGGSNYEQYF; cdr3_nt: TGTGCCAGCAGCGGAGGGAGTAACTACGAGCAGTACTTC
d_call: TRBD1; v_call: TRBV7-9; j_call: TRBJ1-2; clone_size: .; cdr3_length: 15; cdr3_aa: CASSVGQGYNYGYTF; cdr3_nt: TGTGCCAGCAGCGTGGGACAGGGTTATAACTATGGCTACACCTTC
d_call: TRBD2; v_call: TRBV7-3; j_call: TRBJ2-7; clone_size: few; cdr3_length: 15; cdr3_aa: CASSAGGGPSYEQYF; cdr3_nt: TGTGCCAGCAGCGCCGGCGGGGGACCGAGCTACGAGCAGTACTTC
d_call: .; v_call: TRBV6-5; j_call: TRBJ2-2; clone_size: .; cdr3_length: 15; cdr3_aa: CASSLLASNTGELFF; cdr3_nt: TGTGCCAGCAGTTTGCTAGCGTCGAACACCGGGGAGCTGTTTTTT
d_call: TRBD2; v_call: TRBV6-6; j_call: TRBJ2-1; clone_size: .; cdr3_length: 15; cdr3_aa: CASSQGLAEYNEQFF; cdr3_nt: TGTGCCAGCAGCCAGGGACTAGCGGAGTACAATGAGCAGTTCTTC
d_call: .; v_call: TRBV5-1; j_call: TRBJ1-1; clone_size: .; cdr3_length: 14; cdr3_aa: CASSLGSGGLGAFF; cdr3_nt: TGCGCCAGCAGCTTGGGCAGCGGTGGGTTAGGAGCTTTCTTT
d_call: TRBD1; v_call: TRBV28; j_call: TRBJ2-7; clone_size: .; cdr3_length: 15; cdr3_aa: CASSLAGTGGQEQYF; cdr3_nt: TGTGCCAGCAGTTTGGCCGGGACAGGGGGCCAGGAACAGTACTTC
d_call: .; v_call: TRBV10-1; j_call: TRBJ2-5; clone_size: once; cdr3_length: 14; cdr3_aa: CASRNGTNQETQYF; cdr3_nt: TGCGCCAGCAGAAACGGGACAAACCAAGAGACCCAGTACTTC
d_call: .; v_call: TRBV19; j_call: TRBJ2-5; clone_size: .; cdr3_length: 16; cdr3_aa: CASSTGDKWIRETQYF; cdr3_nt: TGTGCCAGTAGTACCGGGGACAAATGGATCCGGGAGACCCAGTACTTC
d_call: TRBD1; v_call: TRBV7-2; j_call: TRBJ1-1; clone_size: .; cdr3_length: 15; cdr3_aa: CASSLDQGTATEAFF; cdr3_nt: TGTGCCAGCAGCTTAGACCAGGGGACAGCCACTGAAGCTTTCTTT
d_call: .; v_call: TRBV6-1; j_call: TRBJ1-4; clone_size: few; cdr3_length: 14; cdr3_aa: CASSEAGGVEKLFF; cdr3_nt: TGTGCCAGCAGTGAAGCTGGGGGCGTTGAAAAACTGTTTTTT
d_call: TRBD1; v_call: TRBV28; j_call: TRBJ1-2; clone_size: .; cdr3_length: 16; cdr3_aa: CASSPSGTGGNYGYTF; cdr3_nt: TGTGCCAGCAGTCCATCCGGGACAGGGGGAAACTATGGCTACACCTTC
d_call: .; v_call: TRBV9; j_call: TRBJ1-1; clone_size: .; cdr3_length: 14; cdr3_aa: CASSPTGTNTEAFF; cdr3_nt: TGTGCCAGCAGCCCCACCGGGACTAACACTGAAGCTTTCTTT
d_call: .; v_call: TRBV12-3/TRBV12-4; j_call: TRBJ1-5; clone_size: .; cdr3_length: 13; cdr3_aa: CASSFQVQGPQHF; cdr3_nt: TGTGCCAGCAGTTTTCAGGTACAAGGACCCCAGCATTTT
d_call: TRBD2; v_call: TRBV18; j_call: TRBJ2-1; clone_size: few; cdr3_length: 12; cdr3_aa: CASSWTSPEQFF; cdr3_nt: TGTGCCAGCTCATGGACTAGCCCGGAGCAGTTCTTC
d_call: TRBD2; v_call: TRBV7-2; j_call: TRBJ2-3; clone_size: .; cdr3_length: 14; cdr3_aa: CASSRSGPTDTQYF; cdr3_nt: TGTGCCAGCAGTCGTAGCGGGCCCACAGATACGCAGTATTTT
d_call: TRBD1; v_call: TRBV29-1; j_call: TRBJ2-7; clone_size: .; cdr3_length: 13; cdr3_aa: CSVSSGQGYEQYF; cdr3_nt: TGCAGCGTTTCTTCCGGACAGGGGTACGAGCAGTACTTC
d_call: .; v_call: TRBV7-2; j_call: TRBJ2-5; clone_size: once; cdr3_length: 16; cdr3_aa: CASSWQGSGGSETQYF; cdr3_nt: TGTGCCAGCAGCTGGCAAGGGTCCGGGGGTTCAGAGACCCAGTACTTC
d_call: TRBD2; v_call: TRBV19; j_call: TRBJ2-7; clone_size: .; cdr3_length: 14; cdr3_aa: CASSKPGLAYEQYF; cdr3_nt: TGTGCCAGTAGTAAACCGGGACTAGCCTACGAGCAGTACTTC
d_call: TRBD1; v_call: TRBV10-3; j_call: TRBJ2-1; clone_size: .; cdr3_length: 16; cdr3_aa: CAISESIGQGGNEQFF; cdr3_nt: TGTGCCATCAGTGAGTCGATTGGACAGGGGGGCAATGAGCAGTTCTTC
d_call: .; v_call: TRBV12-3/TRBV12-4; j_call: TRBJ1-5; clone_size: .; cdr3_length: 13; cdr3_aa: CASSAASNQPQHF; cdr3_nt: TGTGCCAGCAGTGCCGCGAGCAATCAGCCCCAGCATTTT
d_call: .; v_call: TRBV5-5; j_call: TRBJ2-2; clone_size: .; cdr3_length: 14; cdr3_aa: CASSLSGGGGELFF; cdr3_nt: TGTGCCAGCAGCTTGTCGGGGGGCGGCGGGGAGCTGTTTTTT
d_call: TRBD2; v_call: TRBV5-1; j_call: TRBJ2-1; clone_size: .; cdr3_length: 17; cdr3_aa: CASSTSGSISSYNEQFF; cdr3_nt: TGCGCCAGCAGTACTAGCGGGAGTATCAGCTCCTACAATGAGCAGTTCTTC
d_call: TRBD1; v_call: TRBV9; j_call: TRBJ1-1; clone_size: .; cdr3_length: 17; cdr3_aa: CASSGGGTGGGGTEAFF; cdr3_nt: TGTGCCAGCAGCGGAGGGGGGACAGGGGGCGGCGGCACTGAAGCTTTCTTT
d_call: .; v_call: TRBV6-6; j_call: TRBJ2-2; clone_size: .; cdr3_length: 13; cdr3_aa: CASWGLRGGELFF; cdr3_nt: TGTGCCAGCTGGGGTCTACGGGGCGGGGAGCTGTTTTTT
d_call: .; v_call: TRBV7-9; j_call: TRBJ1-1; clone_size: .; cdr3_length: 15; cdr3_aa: CASSPWDYSDTEAFF; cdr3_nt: TGTGCCAGCAGCCCATGGGACTATTCGGACACTGAAGCTTTCTTT
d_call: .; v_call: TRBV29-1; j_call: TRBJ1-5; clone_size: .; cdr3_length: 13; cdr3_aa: CSVVPGGGQPQHF; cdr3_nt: TGCAGCGTTGTGCCCGGGGGGGGTCAGCCCCAGCATTTT